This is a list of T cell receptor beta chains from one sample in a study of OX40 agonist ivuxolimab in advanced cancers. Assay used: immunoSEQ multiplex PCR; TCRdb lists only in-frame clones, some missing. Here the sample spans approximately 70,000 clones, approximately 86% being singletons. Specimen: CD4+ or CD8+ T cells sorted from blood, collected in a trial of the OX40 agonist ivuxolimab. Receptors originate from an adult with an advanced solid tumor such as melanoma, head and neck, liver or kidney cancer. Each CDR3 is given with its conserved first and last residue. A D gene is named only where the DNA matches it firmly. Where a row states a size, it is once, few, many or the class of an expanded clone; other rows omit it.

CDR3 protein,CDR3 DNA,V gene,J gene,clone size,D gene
CASSLAAVPEQYF,TGTGCCAGCAGCTTGGCGGCAGTCCCCGAGCAGTACTTC,TRBV5-4,TRBJ2-7,.,.
CASSLWGNTGELFF,TGTGCCAGCAGCCTCTGGGGGAACACCGGGGAGCTGTTTTTT,TRBV7-3,TRBJ2-2,.,.
CASRKEAGELFF,TGTGCCAGCAGGAAGGAGGCCGGGGAGCTGTTTTTT,TRBV25-1,TRBJ2-2,.,.
CASRPPGTGGFGYTF,TGTGCCAGCAGACCTCCCGGGACAGGGGGGTTTGGCTACACCTTC,TRBV28,TRBJ1-2,.,TRBD1
CASSIGGATYNEQFF,TGTGCCAGTAGCATCGGGGGGGCCACCTACAATGAGCAGTTCTTC,TRBV19,TRBJ2-1,.,TRBD2
CASSPRDRQGAFF,TGTGCCAGCAGCCCTAGGGACAGGCAAGGGGCTTTCTTT,TRBV5-4,TRBJ1-1,.,TRBD1
CASSYGPAGAGYEQYF,TGTGCCAGCAGTTACGGGCCAGCGGGAGCGGGATACGAGCAGTACTTC,TRBV6-5,TRBJ2-7,.,TRBD2
CASSKTSGRYEQYF,TGTGCCAGCAGCAAGACTAGCGGGAGGTACGAGCAGTACTTC,TRBV10-3,TRBJ2-7,.,TRBD2
CASSSGGGTYEQYF,TGTGCCAGCAGCTCAGGTGGGGGAACGTACGAGCAGTACTTC,TRBV7-8,TRBJ2-7,.,.
CASSLNRERNTEAFF,TGTGCCAGCAGTTTAAACAGGGAGAGGAACACTGAAGCTTTCTTT,TRBV2,TRBJ1-1,.,.
CASSLTGADTDTQYF,TGTGCCAGCAGTTTAACGGGGGCCGACACAGATACGCAGTATTTT,TRBV28,TRBJ2-3,.,.
CASSQPTGGQETQYF,TGTGCCAGCAGCCAACCGACAGGGGGCCAAGAGACCCAGTACTTC,TRBV7-9,TRBJ2-5,.,TRBD1
CASSFDGRNYGYTF,TGTGCCAGCAGCTTCGACGGTCGAAACTATGGCTACACCTTC,TRBV7-9,TRBJ1-2,.,.
CASSPTGASNQPQHF,TGTGCCAGCAGCCCGACAGGGGCGAGCAATCAGCCCCAGCATTTT,TRBV6-6,TRBJ1-5,.,TRBD1
CASSLAGKYGYTF,TGTGCCAGCAGTTTGGCAGGAAAATATGGCTACACCTTC,TRBV27,TRBJ1-2,.,.
CASSLARTTNSPLHF,TGTGCCAGCAGCTTAGCCCGGACTACCAATTCACCCCTCCACTTT,TRBV7-9,TRBJ1-6,.,.
CASSPDRSSYNEQFF,TGTGCCAGCAGTCCGGACAGGAGCTCCTACAATGAGCAGTTCTTC,TRBV6-5,TRBJ2-1,.,TRBD1
CASSLSGYGYTF,TGTGCCAGCAGCTTAAGTGGCTATGGCTACACCTTC,TRBV11-2,TRBJ1-2,.,.
CASSQDGLGQPQHF,TGTGCCAGCAGTCAAGACGGGTTGGGTCAGCCCCAGCATTTT,TRBV6-5,TRBJ1-5,.,.
CASSRTGDRQFF,TGTGCCAGCAGCCGGACAGGGGATCGGCAGTTCTTC,TRBV11-2,TRBJ2-1,.,TRBD1
CASSLGPPVYGYTF,TGTGCCAGCAGCCTAGGGCCTCCGGTTTATGGCTACACCTTC,TRBV7-8,TRBJ1-2,.,.
CASHGLMNTEAFF,TGTGCCAGCCACGGACTGATGAACACTGAAGCTTTCTTT,TRBV25-1,TRBJ1-1,.,.
CASRRTGFTEAFF,TGTGCCAGCAGACGGACAGGGTTTACTGAAGCTTTCTTT,TRBV6-6,TRBJ1-1,.,TRBD1
CASSYLGPRYEQYF,TGTGCCAGCAGTTACTTGGGACCGAGATACGAGCAGTACTTC,TRBV6-5,TRBJ2-7,.,.
CASSYSGPLGAFF,TGTGCCAGCAGTTACTCGGGACCCTTAGGGGCTTTCTTT,TRBV6-6,TRBJ1-1,once,.
CASSASGSTDTQYF,TGTGCCAGCAGCGCCTCAGGGTCCACAGATACGCAGTATTTT,TRBV5-8,TRBJ2-3,.,.
CASSKARSRGDTQYF,TGTGCCAGCAGCAAAGCGCGGAGCCGGGGAGATACGCAGTATTTT,TRBV21-1,TRBJ2-3,.,.
CASSVTGGRQPQHF,TGTGCCAGCAGCGTGACAGGGGGTCGCCAGCCCCAGCATTTT,TRBV2,TRBJ1-5,.,TRBD1
CASSFPGADQETQYF,TGTGCCAGCAGCTTCCCCGGCGCAGACCAAGAGACCCAGTACTTC,TRBV6-5,TRBJ2-5,.,.